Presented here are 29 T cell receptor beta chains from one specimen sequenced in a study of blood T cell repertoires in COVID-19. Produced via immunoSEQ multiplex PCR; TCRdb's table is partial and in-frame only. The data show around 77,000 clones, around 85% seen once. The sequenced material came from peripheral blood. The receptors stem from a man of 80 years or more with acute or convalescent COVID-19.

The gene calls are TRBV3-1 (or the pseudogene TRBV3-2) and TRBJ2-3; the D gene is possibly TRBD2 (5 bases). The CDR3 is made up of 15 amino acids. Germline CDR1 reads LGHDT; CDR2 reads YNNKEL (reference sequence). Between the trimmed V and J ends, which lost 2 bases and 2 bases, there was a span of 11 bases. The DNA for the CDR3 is TGTGCCAGCAGCCAAACCCGGGATCTCACAGATACGCAGTATTTT. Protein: CASSQTRDLTDTQYF.

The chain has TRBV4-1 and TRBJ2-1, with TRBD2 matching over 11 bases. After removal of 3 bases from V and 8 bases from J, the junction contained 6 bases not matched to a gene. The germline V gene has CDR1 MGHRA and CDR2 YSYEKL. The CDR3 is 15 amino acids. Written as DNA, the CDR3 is TGCGCCAGCAGCCAGACTAGCGGGAATATATATGAGCAGTTCTTC. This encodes CASSQTSGNIYEQFF.

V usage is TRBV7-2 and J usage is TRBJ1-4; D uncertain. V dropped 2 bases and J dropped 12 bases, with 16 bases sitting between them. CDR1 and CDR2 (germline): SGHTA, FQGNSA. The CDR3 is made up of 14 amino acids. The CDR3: CASSLLGGPAELFF. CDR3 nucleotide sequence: TGTGCCAGCAGCTTATTAGGTGGGCCTGCTGAACTGTTTTTT.

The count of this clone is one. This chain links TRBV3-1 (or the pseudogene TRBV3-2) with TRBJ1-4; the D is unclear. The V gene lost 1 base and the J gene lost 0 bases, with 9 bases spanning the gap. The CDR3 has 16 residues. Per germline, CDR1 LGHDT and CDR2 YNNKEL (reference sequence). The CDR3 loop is CASSQGAPATNEKLFF. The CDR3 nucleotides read TGTGCCAGCAGCCAAGGGGCACCCGCAACTAATGAAAAACTGTTTTTT.

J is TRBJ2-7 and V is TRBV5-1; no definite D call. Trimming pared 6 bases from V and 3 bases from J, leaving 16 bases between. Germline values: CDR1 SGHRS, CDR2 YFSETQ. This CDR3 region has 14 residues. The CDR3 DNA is TGCGCCAGCACCCCATCTGGCGGCAGCTACGAGCAGTACTTC. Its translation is CASTPSGGSYEQYF.

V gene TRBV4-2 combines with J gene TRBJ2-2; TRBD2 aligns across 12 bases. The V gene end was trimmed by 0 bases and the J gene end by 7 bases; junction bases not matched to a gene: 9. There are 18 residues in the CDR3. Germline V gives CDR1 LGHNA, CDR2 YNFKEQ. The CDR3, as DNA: TGTGCCAGCAGCCAAGATCCTGGGGCTAGCGGGAGGGGCGGGGAGCTGTTTTTT. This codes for CASSQDPGASGRGGELFF.

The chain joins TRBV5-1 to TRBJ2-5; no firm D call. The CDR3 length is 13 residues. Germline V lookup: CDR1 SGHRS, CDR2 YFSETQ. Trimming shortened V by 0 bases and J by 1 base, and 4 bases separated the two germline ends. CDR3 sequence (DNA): TGCGCCAGCAGCTTGGACAGCCAAGAGACCCAGTACTTC. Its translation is CASSLDSQETQYF.

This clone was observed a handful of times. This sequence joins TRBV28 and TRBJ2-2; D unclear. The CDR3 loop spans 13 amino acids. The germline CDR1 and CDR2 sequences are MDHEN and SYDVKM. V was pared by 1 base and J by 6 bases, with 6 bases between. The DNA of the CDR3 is TGTGCCAGCAGTTTATCCACTTCCGGGGAGCTGTTTTTT. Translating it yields CASSLSTSGELFF.

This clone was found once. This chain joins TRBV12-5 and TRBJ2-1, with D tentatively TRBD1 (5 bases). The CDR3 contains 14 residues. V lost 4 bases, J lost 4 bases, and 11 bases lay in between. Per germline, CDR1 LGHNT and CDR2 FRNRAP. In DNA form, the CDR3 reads TGTGCTAGTGGTTCGTCAGGGTTATACAATGAGCAGTTCTTC. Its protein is CASGSSGLYNEQFF.

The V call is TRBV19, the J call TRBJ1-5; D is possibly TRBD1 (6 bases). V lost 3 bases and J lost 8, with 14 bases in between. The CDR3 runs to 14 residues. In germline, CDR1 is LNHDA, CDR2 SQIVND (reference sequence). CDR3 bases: TGTGCCAGTAGTATGTCAGGGGAGGGCGAGCCCCAGCATTTT. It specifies CASSMSGEGEPQHF.

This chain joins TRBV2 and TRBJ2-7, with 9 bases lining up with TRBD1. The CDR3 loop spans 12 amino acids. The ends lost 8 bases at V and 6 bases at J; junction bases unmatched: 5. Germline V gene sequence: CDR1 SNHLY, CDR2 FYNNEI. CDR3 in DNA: TGTGCCAGCGACCGGGACAGGGTCGAGCAGTACTTC. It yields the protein CASDRDRVEQYF.

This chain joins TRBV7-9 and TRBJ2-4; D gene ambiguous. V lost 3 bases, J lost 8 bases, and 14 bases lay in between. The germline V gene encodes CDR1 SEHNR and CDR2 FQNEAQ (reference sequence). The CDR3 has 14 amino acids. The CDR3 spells CASSFSPTSDIQYF. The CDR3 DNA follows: TGTGCCAGCAGCTTTTCTCCTACCTCGGACATTCAGTACTTC.

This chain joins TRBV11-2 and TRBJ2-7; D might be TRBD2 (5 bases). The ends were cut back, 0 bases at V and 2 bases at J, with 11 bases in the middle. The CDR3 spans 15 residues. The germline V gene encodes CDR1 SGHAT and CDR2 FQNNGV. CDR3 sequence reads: CASSLDVTTPYEQYF. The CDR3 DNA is TGTGCCAGCAGCTTAGACGTGACTACCCCCTACGAGCAGTACTTC.

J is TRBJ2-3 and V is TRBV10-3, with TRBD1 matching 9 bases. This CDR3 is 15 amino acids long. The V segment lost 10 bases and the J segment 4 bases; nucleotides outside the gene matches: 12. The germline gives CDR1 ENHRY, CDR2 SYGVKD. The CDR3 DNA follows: TGTGCCAGCCGACAGGGGGAAGGAAGCGCAGATACGCAGTATTTT. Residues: CASRQGEGSADTQYF.

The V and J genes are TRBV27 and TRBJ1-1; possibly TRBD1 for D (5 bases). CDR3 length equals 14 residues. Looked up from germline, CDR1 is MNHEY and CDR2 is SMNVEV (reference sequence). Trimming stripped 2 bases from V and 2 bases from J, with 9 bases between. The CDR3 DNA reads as TGTGCCAGCAGTTTAGTTGACAGAAACACTGAAGCTTTCTTT. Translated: CASSLVDRNTEAFF.

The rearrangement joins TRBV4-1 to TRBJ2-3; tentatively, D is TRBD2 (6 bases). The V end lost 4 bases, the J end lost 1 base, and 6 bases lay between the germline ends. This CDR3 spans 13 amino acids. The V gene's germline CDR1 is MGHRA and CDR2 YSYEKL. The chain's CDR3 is CASSRGGTDTQYF. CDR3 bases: TGCGCCAGCAGCCGGGGGGGCACAGATACGCAGTATTTT.

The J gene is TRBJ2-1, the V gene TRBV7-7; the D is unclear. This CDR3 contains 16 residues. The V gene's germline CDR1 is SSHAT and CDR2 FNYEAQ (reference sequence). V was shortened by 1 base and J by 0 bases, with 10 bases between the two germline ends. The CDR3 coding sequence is TGTGCCAGCAGCTTAGTCAGCCCTAGCTCCTACAATGAGCAGTTCTTC. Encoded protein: CASSLVSPSSYNEQFF.

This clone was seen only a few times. The CDR3 DNA is TGCAGCGTCTACCGGGAGACGCAAGGCTACACCTTC. Translated, it gives CSVYRETQGYTF. The chain employs TRBV29-1 and TRBJ1-2; D is uncertain. Trimming removed 6 bases at V and 8 bases at J, with 16 bases between. The germline CDR1 and CDR2 sequences are SQVTM and ANQGSEA. CDR3 length: 12 amino acids.

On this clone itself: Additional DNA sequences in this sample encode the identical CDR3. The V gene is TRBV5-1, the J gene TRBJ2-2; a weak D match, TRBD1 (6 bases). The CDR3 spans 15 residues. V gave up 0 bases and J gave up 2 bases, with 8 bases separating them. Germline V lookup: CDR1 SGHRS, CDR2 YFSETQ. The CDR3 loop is CASSLGGLNTGELFF. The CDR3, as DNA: TGCGCCAGCAGCTTGGGGGGGCTCAACACCGGGGAGCTGTTTTTT.

The CDR3 DNA reads as TGCGCCAGCAGCTTGGTGGCCCAGGGGGGAGATACGCAGTATTTT. It translates to CASSLVAQGGDTQYF. The chain recombines TRBV5-1 with TRBJ2-3, with a tentative D call TRBD1 (7 bases). V gave up 0 bases and J gave up 5 bases, with 13 bases separating them. CDR1 is SGHRS and CDR2 is YFSETQ in the germline V gene. The CDR3 is 15 residues long.

CDR3 in amino acids: CASSSYLTGGSYNEQFF. Written as DNA, the CDR3 is TGTGCCAGCAGCTCCTATCTAACGGGAGGTTCCTACAATGAGCAGTTCTTC. The chain links TRBV5-4 to TRBJ2-1, with TRBD2 identical over 7 bases. The germline V gene encodes CDR1 SGHNT and CDR2 YYREEE (reference sequence). After removal of 3 bases from V and 1 base from J, the junction contained 10 bases not matched to a gene. The CDR3 extends over 17 amino acids. Combining the CDR3 with reference TRBV5-4 and TRBJ2-1 gives the whole variable domain ETGVTQSPTHLIKTRGQQVTLRCSSQSGHNTVSWYQQALGQGPQFIFQYYREEENGRGNFPPRFSGLQFPNYSSELNVNALELDDSALYLCASSSYLTGGSYNEQFFGPGTRLTVL.

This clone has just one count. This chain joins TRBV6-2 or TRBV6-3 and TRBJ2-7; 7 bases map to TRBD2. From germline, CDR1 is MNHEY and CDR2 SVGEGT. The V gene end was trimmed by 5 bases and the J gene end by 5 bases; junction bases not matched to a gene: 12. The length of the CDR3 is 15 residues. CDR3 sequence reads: CASSSGGSRLNEQYF. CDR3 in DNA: TGTGCCAGCAGTAGCGGCGGGAGCCGGCTCAACGAGCAGTACTTC.

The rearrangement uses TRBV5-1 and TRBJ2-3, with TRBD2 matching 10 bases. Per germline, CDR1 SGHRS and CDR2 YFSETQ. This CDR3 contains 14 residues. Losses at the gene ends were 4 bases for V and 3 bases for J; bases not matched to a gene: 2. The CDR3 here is CASSVAGGTDTQYF. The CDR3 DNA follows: TGCGCCAGCAGCGTAGCGGGAGGAACAGATACGCAGTATTTT. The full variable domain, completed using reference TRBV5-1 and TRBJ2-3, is KAGVTQTPRYLIKTRGQQVTLSCSPISGHRSVSWYQQTPGQGLQFLFEYFSETQRNKGNFPGRFSGRQFSNSRSEMNVSTLELGDSALYLCASSVAGGTDTQYFGPGTRLTVL.

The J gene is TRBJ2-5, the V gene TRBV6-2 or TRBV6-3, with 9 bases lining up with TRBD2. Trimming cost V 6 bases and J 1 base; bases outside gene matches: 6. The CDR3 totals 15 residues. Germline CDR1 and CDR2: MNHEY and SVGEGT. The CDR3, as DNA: TGTGCCAGCAGCCCTAGCGGGGCCACCCAAGAGACCCAGTACTTC. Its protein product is CASSPSGATQETQYF.

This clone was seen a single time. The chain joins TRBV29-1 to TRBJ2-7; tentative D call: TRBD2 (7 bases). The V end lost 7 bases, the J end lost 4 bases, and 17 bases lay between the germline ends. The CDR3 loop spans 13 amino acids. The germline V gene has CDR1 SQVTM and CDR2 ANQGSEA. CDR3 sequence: CSGGGREGYEQYF. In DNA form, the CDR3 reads TGCAGCGGGGGGGGGCGGGAAGGATACGAGCAGTACTTC.

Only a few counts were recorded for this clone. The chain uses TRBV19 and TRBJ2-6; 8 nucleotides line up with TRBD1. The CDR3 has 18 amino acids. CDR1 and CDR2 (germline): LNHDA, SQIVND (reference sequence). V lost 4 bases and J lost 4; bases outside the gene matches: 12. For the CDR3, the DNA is TGTGCCAGTAGTAAAACAGGGGGTAGGGGCACCGGGGCCAACGTCCTGACTTTC. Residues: CASSKTGGRGTGANVLTF.

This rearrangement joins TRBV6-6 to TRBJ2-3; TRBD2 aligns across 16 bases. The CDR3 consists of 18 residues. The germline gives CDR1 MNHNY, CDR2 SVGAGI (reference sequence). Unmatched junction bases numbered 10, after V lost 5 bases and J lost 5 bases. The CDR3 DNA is TGTGCCAGCAGTCGAGTCCCGGGACTAGCGGGGGGGCGAGATACGCAGTATTTT. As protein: CASSRVPGLAGGRDTQYF.

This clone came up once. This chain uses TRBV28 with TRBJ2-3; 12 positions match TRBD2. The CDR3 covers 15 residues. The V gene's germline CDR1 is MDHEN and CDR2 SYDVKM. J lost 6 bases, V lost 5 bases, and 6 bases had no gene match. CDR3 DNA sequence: TGTGCCAGCAGTAACAGACTAGCGGGGGTGGATACGCAGTATTTT. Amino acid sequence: CASSNRLAGVDTQYF.

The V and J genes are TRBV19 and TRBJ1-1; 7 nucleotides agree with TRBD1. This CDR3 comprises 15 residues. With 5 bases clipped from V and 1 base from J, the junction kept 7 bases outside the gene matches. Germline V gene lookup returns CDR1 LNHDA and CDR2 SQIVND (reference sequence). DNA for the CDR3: TGTGCCAGTAGTTTTAAGGGGACAGAGAACACTGAAGCTTTCTTT. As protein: CASSFKGTENTEAFF.